This T cell receptor (beta chain) is drawn from a study of OX40 agonist ivuxolimab in advanced cancers. Whole-study results and caveats: CD8+ T cells averaged more expanded clones than CD4+. Dosing at 0.1 to 3.0 mg/kg was accompanied by clonal expansion of CD4+ and CD8+ blood T cells by week 6.

The repertoire was sequenced with immunoSEQ multiplex PCR; TCRdb's copy has only in-frame clones and lacks some. This sample has tens of thousands of clones; over 70% occur once, and the top ten carry 9.5% to 15%. CDR1 and CDR2 from the germline V gene are GTSNPN and SVGIG (reference sequence). This CDR3 spans 13 amino acids. The germline V and J ends were trimmed by 4 bases and 4 bases, with 13 bases remaining between them. Notes on this clone: As yet, its antigen is unknown.

The sequencing here drew on CD4+ or CD8+ T cells sorted from blood, taken in a trial of the OX40 agonist ivuxolimab. This chain connects TRBV30 to TRBJ1-1; D not resolved. This TCR came from an adult with an advanced solid tumor such as melanoma, head and neck, liver or kidney cancer. The CDR3 sequence: CAWKRGAGTEAFF. DNA for the CDR3: TGTGCCTGGAAACGGGGAGCGGGCACTGAAGCTTTCTTT.